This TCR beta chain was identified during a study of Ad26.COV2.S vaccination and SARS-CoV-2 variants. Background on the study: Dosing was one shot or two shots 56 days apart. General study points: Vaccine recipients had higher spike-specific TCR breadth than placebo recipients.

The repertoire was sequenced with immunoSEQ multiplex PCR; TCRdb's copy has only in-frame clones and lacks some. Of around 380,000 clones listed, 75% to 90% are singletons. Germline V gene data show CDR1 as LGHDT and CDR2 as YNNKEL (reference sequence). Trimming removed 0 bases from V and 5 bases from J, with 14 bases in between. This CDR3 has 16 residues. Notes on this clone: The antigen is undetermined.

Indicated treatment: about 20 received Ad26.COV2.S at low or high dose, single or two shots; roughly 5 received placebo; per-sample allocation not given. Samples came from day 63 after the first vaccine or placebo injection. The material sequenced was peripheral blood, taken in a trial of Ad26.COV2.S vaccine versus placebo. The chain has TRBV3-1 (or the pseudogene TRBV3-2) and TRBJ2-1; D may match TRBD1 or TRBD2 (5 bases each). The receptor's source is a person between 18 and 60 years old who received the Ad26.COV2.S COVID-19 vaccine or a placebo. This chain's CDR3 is CASSQDFGRGDNEQFF. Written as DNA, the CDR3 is TGTGCCAGCAGCCAAGATTTTGGCCGGGGCGACAATGAGCAGTTCTTC.